These 9 T cell receptor beta chains came from one sample sequenced in a study of T cell repertoires in cytomegalovirus infection. TCRdb independently ran MiXCR on the reads; one entry per CDR3 protein. The sample holds approximately 89,000 distinct CDR3 sequences, around 25% seen once. Their antigens remain unidentified. The source material was CD8+ T cells from cultured PBMCs, sampled from culture after CMV antigen stimulation. Receptors originate from a human donor in good health (CMV status not recorded). Some clones in this sample may be carry-over from other donors' samples.

The chain couples TRBV28 to TRBJ2-7, with 10 bases identical to TRBD2. The CDR3 sequence is 15 residues long. Germline values: CDR1 MDHEN, CDR2 SYDVKM. With 3 bases clipped from V and 1 base from J, the junction kept 3 bases outside the gene matches. The DNA of the CDR3 is TGTGCCAGCAGTTTCGAGCGGGGGGGGTCCTACGAGCAGTACTTC. Encoded protein: CASSFERGGSYEQYF.

This clonotype has more than one count but fewer than ten. The V gene is TRBV27, the J gene TRBJ1-5, with no clear D. Per germline, CDR1 MNHEY and CDR2 SMNVEV (reference sequence). The CDR3 consists of 13 residues. V was cut by 3 bases and J by 9 bases, with 12 bases left in between. The CDR3, as DNA: TGTGCCAGCAGTTTCGGGGAGTCTAGGCCCCAGCATTTT. This codes for CASSFGESRPQHF.

J is TRBJ2-1 and V is TRBV27, with 10 bases aligning to TRBD2. The V segment lost 8 bases and the J segment 7 bases; nucleotides outside the gene matches: 8. The CDR3 has 14 amino acids. Germline V CDR1 and CDR2: MNHEY, SMNVEV (reference sequence). The CDR3 coding sequence is TGTGCCAGCGGAAGCGGGGGGGCGGGAAATGAGCAGTTCTTC. Amino acids: CASGSGGAGNEQFF.

This clonotype was seen only a few times. The chain links TRBV7-9 to TRBJ2-5, with D uncertain. There are 11 residues in the CDR3. Germline V gene lookup returns CDR1 SEHNR and CDR2 FQNEAQ (reference sequence). Between the trimmed V and J ends, which lost 5 bases and 5 bases, there was a span of 6 bases. The CDR3 region is CASSPRETQYF. CDR3 nucleotides: TGTGCCAGCAGCCCTCGGGAGACCCAGTACTTC. The full variable domain, its missing parts supplied by reference TRBV7-9 and TRBJ2-5, is DTGVSQNPRHKITKRGQNVTFRCDPISEHNRLYWYRQTLGQGPEFLTYFQNEAQLEKSRLLSDRFSAERPKGSFSTLEIQRTEQGDSAMYLCASSPRETQYFGPGTRLLVL.

This clonotype was counted ten times or more. V and J are TRBV11-2 and TRBJ2-3, with D possibly being TRBD1 or TRBD2 (6 bases each). The V end was cut by 5 bases, the J end by 0 bases, with 15 bases between. This CDR3 comprises 16 residues. In germline, CDR1 is SGHAT, CDR2 FQNNGV. CDR3 amino acids: CASSLVGGGSTDTQYF. The DNA of the CDR3 is TGTGCCAGCAGCCTTGTGGGGGGCGGCAGCACAGATACGCAGTATTTT.

This clonotype was recorded at least ten times. The gene calls are TRBV5-1 and TRBJ2-7; D is uncertain. The CDR3 sequence is 13 residues long. Germline lookup yields CDR1 SGHRS and CDR2 YFSETQ. Trimming took off 5 bases at V and 1 base at J, with 10 bases between the two ends. The CDR3 DNA reads as TGCGCCAGCAGTCCCACAGATTCCTACGAGCAGTACTTC. Translating it yields CASSPTDSYEQYF.

The chain couples TRBV11-3 to TRBJ2-3, with 7 bases that match TRBD2. The CDR3 is 15 residues long. In germline, CDR1 is SGHNT, CDR2 YENEEA. After removal of 5 bases from V and 4 bases from J, the junction contained 9 bases not matched to a gene. The CDR3 loop is CASSGRDSLADTQYF. Written as DNA, the CDR3 is TGTGCCAGCAGCGGGAGGGACTCCCTGGCAGATACGCAGTATTTT.

Only a few counts were recorded for this clonotype. This rearrangement joins TRBV27 to TRBJ2-7; D call uncertain. The V gene's germline CDR1 is MNHEY and CDR2 SMNVEV (reference sequence). V was clipped by 5 bases and J by 4 bases, with 12 bases between them. The CDR3 extends over 13 amino acids. The CDR3 is CASSIQLTYEQYF. Here the CDR3 DNA reads TGTGCCAGCAGTATACAGTTGACTTACGAGCAGTACTTC.

This clonotype was seen ten or more times. The rearrangement uses TRBV4-3 and TRBJ1-2; TRBD1 agrees at 7 bases. Germline values: CDR1 LGHNA, CDR2 YSLEER. Germline trimming cut 0 bases from V and 4 bases from J; bases unmatched to any gene: 11. The CDR3 runs 17 residues. The CDR3 sequence: CASSQDLNRGIIYGYTF. CDR3 coding DNA: TGCGCCAGCAGCCAAGATCTAAACAGGGGAATTATCTATGGCTACACCTTC.